A selection of T cell receptor beta chains follows, all from one sample in a study of OX40 agonist ivuxolimab in advanced cancers. TCRdb's copy holds only in-frame clones and misses some; the assay was immunoSEQ multiplex PCR. The repertoire holds tens of thousands of clones, with over 80% as singletons. The sample consisted of CD4+ or CD8+ T cells sorted from blood, taken in a trial of the OX40 agonist ivuxolimab. The source of these receptors is an adult with an advanced solid tumor such as melanoma, head and neck, liver or kidney cancer. Each CDR3 is given with its conserved first and last residue. The D gene is left open where the match is weak. Expanded clones get a size class; other rows say once, few or many, or leave the size out.

TRBV28	TRBJ2-7	.	.	CASSRRTYEQYF	TGTGCCAGCAGTAGGAGAACCTACGAGCAGTACTTC
TRBV18	TRBJ1-1	.	.	CASPTQGPTEAFF	TGTGCCAGCCCGACCCAGGGACCCACTGAAGCTTTCTTT
TRBV19	TRBJ1-2	once	TRBD1	CASSFLRTGGYGYTF	TGTGCCAGTAGTTTCCTACGGACAGGGGGCTATGGCTACACCTTC
TRBV19	TRBJ2-3	.	.	CASSRWGPDTQYF	TGTGCCAGTAGTAGGTGGGGCCCAGATACGCAGTATTTT
TRBV18	TRBJ1-1	few	.	CASSPGGNTEAFF	TGTGCCAGCTCACCGGGCGGGAACACTGAAGCTTTCTTT
TRBV15	TRBJ2-7	once	.	CATSIDSRPTYEQYF	TGTGCCACCAGCATAGACAGCCGACCAACCTACGAGCAGTACTTC
TRBV7-6	TRBJ2-5	.	TRBD1	CASTTGGETQYF	TGTGCCAGTACCACAGGGGGGGAGACCCAGTACTTC
TRBV2	TRBJ2-5	once	TRBD2	CASSQRLAPSGETQYF	TGTGCCAGCAGCCAAAGACTAGCGCCAAGCGGGGAGACCCAGTACTTC
TRBV4-2	TRBJ1-1	.	TRBD1	CASGPSTGWTEAFF	TGTGCCAGCGGACCGTCGACAGGGTGGACTGAAGCTTTCTTT
TRBV29-1	TRBJ2-5	.	.	CSVEEQGETQYF	TGCAGCGTTGAAGAACAGGGAGAGACCCAGTACTTC
TRBV2	TRBJ1-2	.	.	CASSEFDRPYYGYTF	TGTGCCAGCAGTGAATTCGACAGGCCCTACTATGGCTACACCTTC
TRBV18	TRBJ2-5	.	.	CASSSGNEETQYF	TGTGCCAGCTCATCGGGGAATGAAGAGACCCAGTACTTC
TRBV10-1	TRBJ2-7	.	TRBD2	CASTEGLAGGHEQYF	TGCGCCAGCACCGAGGGACTAGCGGGAGGGCACGAGCAGTACTTC
TRBV5-6	TRBJ2-2	.	.	CASYHYTGTIAGELFF	TGTGCCAGCTACCATTATACAGGGACGATCGCCGGGGAGCTGTTTTTT
TRBV27	TRBJ2-1	.	.	CASSQPMRNNEQFF	TGTGCCAGCAGTCAACCTATGAGAAACAATGAGCAGTTCTTC
TRBV7-9	TRBJ2-5	once	.	CASTLLGAGAETQYF	TGTGCCAGCACCCTCTTAGGGGCAGGGGCAGAGACCCAGTACTTC
TRBV6-6	TRBJ2-7	.	.	CASSPTSVSEQYF	TGTGCCAGCAGCCCCACCTCGGTCAGCGAGCAGTACTTC
TRBV27	TRBJ2-3	.	.	CASSTRLAAATQYF	TGTGCCAGCAGTACCCGACTTGCGGCAGCTACGCAGTATTTT
TRBV10-3	TRBJ1-1	.	TRBD1	CATDRGQGTEAFF	TGTGCCACCGACAGGGGGCAGGGCACTGAAGCTTTCTTT
TRBV6-6	TRBJ1-1	.	.	CASSNTGSTEAFF	TGTGCCAGCAGCAACACCGGGTCCACTGAAGCTTTCTTT
TRBV7-2	TRBJ2-3	.	TRBD2	CASSKIAGGDFRTDTQYF	TGTGCCAGCAGCAAGATAGCGGGGGGGGACTTTCGCACAGATACGCAGTATTTT
TRBV5-8	TRBJ2-3	.	TRBD2	CASPLPPSGKTTDTQYF	TGTGCCAGCCCTCTACCCCCTAGCGGGAAGACGACAGATACGCAGTATTTT
TRBV6-6	TRBJ2-1	.	TRBD2	CASRHDRTSGVEQFF	TGTGCCAGCAGGCACGACCGGACTAGCGGGGTCGAGCAGTTCTTC
TRBV27	TRBJ2-2	.	TRBD2	CASSLGAGGYTGELFF	TGTGCCAGCAGTCTGGGGGCGGGGGGTTATACCGGGGAGCTGTTTTTT
TRBV7-2	TRBJ2-5	few	TRBD1	CASSWAGTGGFETQYF	TGTGCCAGCAGCTGGGCCGGGACAGGAGGCTTCGAGACCCAGTACTTC
TRBV6-5	TRBJ2-7	.	.	CASSYSGRGYEQYF	TGTGCCAGCAGTTACTCGGGCAGGGGCTACGAGCAGTACTTC
TRBV5-5	TRBJ1-4	.	TRBD1	CASSYPRGSEKLFF	TGTGCCAGCAGCTATCCCAGGGGGAGTGAAAAACTGTTTTTT
TRBV18	TRBJ2-7	.	.	CASSPVATAYEQYF	TGTGCCAGCTCACCGGTAGCTACGGCCTACGAGCAGTACTTC
TRBV5-5	TRBJ1-6	.	.	CASKREYNSPLHF	TGTGCCAGCAAGCGAGAGTATAATTCACCCCTCCACTTT
TRBV5-1	TRBJ1-1	.	TRBD1	CASSLDPQGGNTEAFF	TGCGCCAGCAGCTTGGACCCGCAGGGGGGGAACACTGAAGCTTTCTTT
TRBV27	TRBJ1-1	.	.	CASSTGRGTEAFF	TGTGCCAGCAGTACAGGGAGGGGCACTGAAGCTTTCTTT
TRBV11-3	TRBJ2-1	.	.	CASSLVNYNEQFF	TGTGCCAGCAGCTTAGTCAATTACAATGAGCAGTTCTTC
TRBV28	TRBJ2-7	.	.	CASSSTYEQYF	TGTGCCAGCAGTTCCACCTACGAGCAGTACTTC
TRBV9	TRBJ2-6	.	.	CASSEPWTVSGANVLTF	TGTGCCAGCAGCGAACCCTGGACAGTCTCTGGGGCCAACGTCCTGACTTTC
TRBV9	TRBJ1-1	few	.	CASSVGTRTEAFF	TGTGCCAGCAGCGTAGGCACACGGACTGAAGCTTTCTTT
TRBV2	TRBJ2-3	.	TRBD2	CASSPSGINTDTQYF	TGTGCCAGCAGCCCCAGCGGGATCAACACAGATACGCAGTATTTT
TRBV5-1	TRBJ2-3	.	TRBD1	CASSSQDRSFSDTQYF	TGCGCCAGCAGCTCTCAGGACAGGAGCTTTTCAGATACGCAGTATTTT
TRBV6-6	TRBJ1-2	.	.	CASSPPGSYGYTF	TGTGCCAGCAGTCCACCAGGCTCCTATGGCTACACCTTC
TRBV7-2	TRBJ2-7	.	.	CASSPQGGEGEQYF	TGTGCCAGCAGCCCCCAGGGGGGAGAAGGGGAGCAGTACTTC